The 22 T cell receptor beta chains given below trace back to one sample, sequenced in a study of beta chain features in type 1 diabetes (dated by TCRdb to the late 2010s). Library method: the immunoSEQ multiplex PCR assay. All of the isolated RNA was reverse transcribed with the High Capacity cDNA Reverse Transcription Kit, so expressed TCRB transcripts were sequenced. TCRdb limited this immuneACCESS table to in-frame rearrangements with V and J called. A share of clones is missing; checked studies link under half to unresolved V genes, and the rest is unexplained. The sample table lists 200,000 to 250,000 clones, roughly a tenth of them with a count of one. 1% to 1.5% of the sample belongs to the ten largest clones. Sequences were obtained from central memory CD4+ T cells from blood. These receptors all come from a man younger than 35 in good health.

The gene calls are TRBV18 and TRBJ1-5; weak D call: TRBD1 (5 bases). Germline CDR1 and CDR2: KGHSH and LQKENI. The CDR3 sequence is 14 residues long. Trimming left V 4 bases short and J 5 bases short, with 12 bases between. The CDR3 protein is CASSLSRDHQPQHF. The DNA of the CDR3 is TGTGCCAGCTCACTATCCAGGGATCATCAGCCCCAGCATTTT.

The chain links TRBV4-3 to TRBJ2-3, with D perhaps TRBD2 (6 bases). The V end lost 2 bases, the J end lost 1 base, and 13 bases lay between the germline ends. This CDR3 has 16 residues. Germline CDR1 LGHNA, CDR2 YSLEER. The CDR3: CASSQLTGARTDTQYF. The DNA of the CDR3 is TGCGCCAGCAGCCAACTAACGGGAGCGCGCACAGATACGCAGTATTTT.

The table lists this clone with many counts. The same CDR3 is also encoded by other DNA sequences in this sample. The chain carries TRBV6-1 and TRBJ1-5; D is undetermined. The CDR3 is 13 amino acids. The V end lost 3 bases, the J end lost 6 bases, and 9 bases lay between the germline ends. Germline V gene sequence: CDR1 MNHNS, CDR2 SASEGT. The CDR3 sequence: CASSDDRGQPQHF. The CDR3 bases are TGTGCCAGCAGTGATGATCGGGGTCAGCCCCAGCATTTT.

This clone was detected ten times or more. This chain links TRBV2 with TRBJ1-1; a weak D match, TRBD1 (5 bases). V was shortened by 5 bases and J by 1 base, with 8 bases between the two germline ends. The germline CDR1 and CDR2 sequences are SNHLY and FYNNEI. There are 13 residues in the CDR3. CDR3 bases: TGTGCCAGCAGTTCGACAGAGAACACTGAAGCTTTCTTT. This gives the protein CASSSTENTEAFF.

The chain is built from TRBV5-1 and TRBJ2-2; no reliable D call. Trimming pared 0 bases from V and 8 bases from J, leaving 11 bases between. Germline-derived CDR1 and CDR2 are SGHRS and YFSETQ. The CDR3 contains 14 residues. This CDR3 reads CASSLVVGPGELFF. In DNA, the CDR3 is TGCGCCAGCAGCTTGGTTGTTGGTCCTGGGGAGCTGTTTTTT.

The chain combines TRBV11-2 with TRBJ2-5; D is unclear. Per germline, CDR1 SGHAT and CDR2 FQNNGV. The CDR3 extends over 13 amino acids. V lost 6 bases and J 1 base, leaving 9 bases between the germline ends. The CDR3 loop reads CASSSVRQETQYF. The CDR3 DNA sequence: TGTGCCAGCAGTTCCGTCCGCCAAGAGACCCAGTACTTC.

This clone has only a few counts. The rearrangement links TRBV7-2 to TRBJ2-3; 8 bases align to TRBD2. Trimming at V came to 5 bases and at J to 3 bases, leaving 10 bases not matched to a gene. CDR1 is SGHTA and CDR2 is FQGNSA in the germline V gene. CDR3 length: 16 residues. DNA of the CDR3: TGTGCCAGCAGCCAGAGGGCGGGAGGCCTTACAGATACGCAGTATTTT. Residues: CASSQRAGGLTDTQYF.

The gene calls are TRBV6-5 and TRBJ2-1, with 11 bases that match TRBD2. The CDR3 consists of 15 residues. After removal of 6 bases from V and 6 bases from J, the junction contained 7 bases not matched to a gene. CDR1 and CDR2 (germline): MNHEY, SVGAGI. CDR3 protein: CASRSLAGVGNEQFF. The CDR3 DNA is TGTGCCAGCAGATCACTAGCGGGGGTAGGCAATGAGCAGTTCTTC.

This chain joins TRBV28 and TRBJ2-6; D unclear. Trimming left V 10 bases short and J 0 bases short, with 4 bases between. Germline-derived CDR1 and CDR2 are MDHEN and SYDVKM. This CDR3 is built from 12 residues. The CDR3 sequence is CATASGANVLTF. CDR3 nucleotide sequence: TGTGCCACCGCCTCTGGGGCCAACGTCCTGACTTTC.

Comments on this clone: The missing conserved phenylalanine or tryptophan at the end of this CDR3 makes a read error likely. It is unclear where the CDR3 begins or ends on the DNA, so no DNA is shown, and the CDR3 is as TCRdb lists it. CDR3 protein: CASSQAGTSGRKL. This chain links TRBV14 with TRBJ2-7; the table's D call TRBD2 went unverified against the DNA. Counting both end residues, the CDR3 totals 13 amino acids. CDR1 and CDR2 from the germline V gene are SGHDN and FVKESK.

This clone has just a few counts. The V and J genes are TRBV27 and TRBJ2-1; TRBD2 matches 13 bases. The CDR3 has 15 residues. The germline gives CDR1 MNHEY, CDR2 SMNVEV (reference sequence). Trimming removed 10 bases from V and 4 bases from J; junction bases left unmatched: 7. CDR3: CATRTSGRFYNEQFF. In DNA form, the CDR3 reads TGTGCCACCCGGACTAGCGGGAGATTTTACAATGAGCAGTTCTTC.

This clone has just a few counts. The CDR3 sequence is CSVLAVYNEQFF. The DNA of the CDR3 is TGCAGCGTCTTAGCGGTCTACAATGAGCAGTTCTTC. This chain uses TRBV29-1 with TRBJ2-1; TRBD2 is a possible D gene (6 bases). The CDR3 consists of 12 residues. Deletions cut 6 bases from V and 3 bases from J, with 9 bases between. Germline loops: CDR1 SQVTM, CDR2 ANQGSEA.

The CDR3 loop is CSVGLAGATQYF. The CDR3 DNA reads TGCAGCGTTGGCCTAGCGGGCGCGACGCAGTATTTT. The V and J genes are TRBV29-1 and TRBJ2-3; TRBD2 agrees at 8 bases. Trimming took 4 bases from V and 9 from J; bases not matched to a gene: 6. CDR1 is SQVTM, CDR2 ANQGSEA, per germline. The length of the CDR3 is 12 residues.

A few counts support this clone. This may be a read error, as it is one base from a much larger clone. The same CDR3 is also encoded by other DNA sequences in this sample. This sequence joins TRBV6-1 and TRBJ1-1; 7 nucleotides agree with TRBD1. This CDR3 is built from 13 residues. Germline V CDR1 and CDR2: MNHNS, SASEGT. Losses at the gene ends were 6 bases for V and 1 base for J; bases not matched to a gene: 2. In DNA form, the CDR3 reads TGTGCCAGCAGGAGACAGGGGAACACTGAAGCTTTCTTT. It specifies CASRRQGNTEAFF.

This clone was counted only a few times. CDR3 nucleotides: TGTGCCAGCAGCCCGGGACTAGCCGCTTACGAGCAGTACTTC. Translating it yields CASSPGLAAYEQYF. The rearrangement links TRBV5-4 to TRBJ2-7, with 9 bases that match TRBD2. V lost 4 bases, J lost 4 bases, and 6 bases stayed unmatched. Germline CDR1 reads SGHNT; CDR2 reads YYREEE (reference sequence). The CDR3 sequence is 14 residues long.

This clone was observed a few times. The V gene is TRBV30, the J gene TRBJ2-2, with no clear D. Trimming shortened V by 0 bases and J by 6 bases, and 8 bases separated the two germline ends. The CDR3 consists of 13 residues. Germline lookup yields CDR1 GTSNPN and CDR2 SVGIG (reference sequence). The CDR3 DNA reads TGTGCCTGGAGTGTCACCCGGGCCGGGGAGCTGTTTTTT. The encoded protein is CAWSVTRAGELFF.

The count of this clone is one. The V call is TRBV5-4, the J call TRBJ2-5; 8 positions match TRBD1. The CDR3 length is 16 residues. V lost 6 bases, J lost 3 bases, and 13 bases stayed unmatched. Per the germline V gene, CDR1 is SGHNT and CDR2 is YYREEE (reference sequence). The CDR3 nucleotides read TGTGCCAGCAACTCGGGGGCCACAGGGGGTGAAGAGACCCAGTACTTC. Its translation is CASNSGATGGEETQYF.

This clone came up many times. This CDR3 is CASRPWGLNTEAFF. The CDR3 DNA is TGTGCCAGCCGACCCTGGGGCCTGAACACTGAAGCTTTCTTT. The J gene is TRBJ1-1, the V gene TRBV25-1, with a tentative D call TRBD1 (5 bases). The CDR3 is made up of 14 amino acids. Trimming removed 8 bases at V and 0 bases at J, with 13 bases between. Per germline, CDR1 MGHDK and CDR2 SYGVNS. Full variable domain (remainder filled in from reference TRBV25-1 and TRBJ1-1): EADIYQTPRYLVIGTGKKITLECSQTMGHDKMYWYQQDPGMELHLIHYSYGVNSTEKGDLSSESTVSRIRTEHFPLTLESARPSHTSQYLCASRPWGLNTEAFFGQGTRLTVV.

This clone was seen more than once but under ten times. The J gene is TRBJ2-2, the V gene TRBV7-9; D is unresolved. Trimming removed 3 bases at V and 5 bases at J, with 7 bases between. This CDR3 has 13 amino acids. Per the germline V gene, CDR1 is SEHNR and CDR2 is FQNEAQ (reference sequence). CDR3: CASSLEGTGELFF. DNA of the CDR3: TGTGCCAGCAGCTTGGAAGGAACCGGGGAGCTGTTTTTT.

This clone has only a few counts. CDR3 region: CAISEPKGGRAPDTQYF. The CDR3 bases are TGTGCCATCAGTGAGCCTAAAGGCGGGAGGGCCCCAGATACGCAGTATTTT. This chain links TRBV10-3 with TRBJ2-3, with 9 bases fitting TRBD2. Looked up from germline, CDR1 is ENHRY and CDR2 is SYGVKD. Losses at the gene ends were 2 bases for V and 4 bases for J; bases not matched to a gene: 10. The CDR3 is made up of 17 amino acids.

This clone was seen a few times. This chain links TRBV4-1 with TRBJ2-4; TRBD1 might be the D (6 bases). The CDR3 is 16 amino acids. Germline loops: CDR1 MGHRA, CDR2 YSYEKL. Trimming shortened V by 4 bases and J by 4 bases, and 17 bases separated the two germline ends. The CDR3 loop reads CASSPIGQMGKNIQYF. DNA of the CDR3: TGCGCCAGCAGCCCGATAGGACAGATGGGTAAAAACATTCAGTACTTC.

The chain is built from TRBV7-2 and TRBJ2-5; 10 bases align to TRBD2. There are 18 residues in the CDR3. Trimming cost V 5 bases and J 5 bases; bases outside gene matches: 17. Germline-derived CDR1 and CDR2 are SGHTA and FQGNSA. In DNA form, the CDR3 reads TGTGCCAGCAGCCTACAACCGACTAGCGGGCTCGATGGGGAGACCCAGTACTTC. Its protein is CASSLQPTSGLDGETQYF.